This record concerns one TCR beta chain sequence. Its antigen has not been determined. The sample holds no much larger clone one base away, and base qualities are not on file. The time point label, read with the paper, signifies: baseline pretreatment blood. The treatment or condition label on this specimen signifies: 15 Gy SBRT to primary tumor, nephrectomy 4 weeks later. To follow tumor-enriched clonotypes, peripheral blood was collected serially from radiation-treated patients at baseline and again at 2 weeks and 4 weeks after SBRT. Every patient's renal cell carcinoma showed clear cell pathology. Genomic DNA for TCR sequencing was prepared using the QIAamp DNA Blood Mini Kit (Qiagen). The analyses included only samples that passed all quality control checks. The data were obtained in a study of radiation and T cells in renal cell carcinoma (TCRdb year 2020). In the study overall: Samples were obtained from a clinical trial, in which 15 Gy stereotactic body radiation therapy was delivered to primary renal cell carcinomas and nephrectomy was performed 4 weeks later. TCR beta sequencing covered roughly 53 samples in total, comprising 25 or so tumors and 27 peripheral blood samples. Across all 50 or so samples, under 5,000,000 unique CDR3 nucleotide sequences encoding some 3,000,000 unique CDR3 amino acid sequences were identified.

TCR beta libraries were generated from genomic DNA with the immunoSEQ kit, following the manufacturer's recommendations. To prepare libraries, a first multiplex PCR with proprietary primers was run, followed by a second PCR that added unique barcodes, and a bead cleanup was done after each round. A kit-provided positive control reaction and a negative control reaction were included in every sample batch. The final libraries were assessed on an Agilent 4200 TapeStation D1000 ScreenTape, pooled by volume, and quantified by qPCR. Sequencing was performed on an Illumina NextSeq500 with a MidOutput 150-cycle cartridge, and 156 Read1 and 15 Index1 cycles were run with kit custom primers. The pooled library was loaded at approximately 0.95 pM with a 20% PhiX control spike-in. The paper's data handling went like this. Vendor-processed data were analyzed in R, with a clonotype defined as all T cells sharing the same CDR3 nucleotide sequence. In the clone abundance analyses, frequencies were normalized to the 10,000 most abundant clones in each sample. Public T cell clones, which averaged fewer than five per sample, were excluded before analysis. An abundance difference of at least 32-fold between compartments was the criterion for calling clonotypes tumor-enriched or baseline blood-enriched. A beta-binomial differential abundance model was applied to find clonotypes that expanded or contracted between blood time points. Similarity between tumor and blood repertoires was quantified using the Baroni-Urbani and Buser coefficient, and groups were compared with two-tailed Wilcoxon tests in R. Sourced from immuneACCESS, this table was stored by TCRdb with only in-frame sequences that have V and J called. A share of the clones is absent; for the studies checked, an unresolved V gene accounts for under half, and the remainder has no known explanation. Clone size and V and J calls were adopted from that table, with D and trimming inferred from the DNA. This sample has 130,000 or so clones in its table, and over 80% of those were observed once. Under 30% of the sample belongs to the ten largest clones.

Points the paper makes about the study in general: No pretreatment tumor biopsies were available, so the baseline intratumoral presence of clonotypes could not be determined. Changes in the blood repertoire were not tracked past 4 weeks after treatment. In blood, the top tumor clonotypes increased from baseline to 2 weeks after radiation and then shrank by 4 weeks, which suggests a temporary expansion of tumor-resident clones. With a single-armed trial design, the study had no way to address how radiation dose or scheduling affects the TCR repertoire.

From a lookup of the germline V gene, CDR1 and CDR2 are SGDLS and YYNGEE. Its CDR3 holds 15 amino acids, cysteine through phenylalanine. The kept DNA is CDR3 alone, 45 bases in frame from the first base. V is cut back by 3 bases and J by 8 bases, with 10 bases in the junction unmatched. The clonotype was recovered from a woman aged 45-65 years with renal cell carcinoma. The V gene is TRBV9 and the J gene is TRBJ1-4; 7 middle bases align to TRBD1. The sample was blood, taken from a patient whose treatment included radiotherapy and nephrectomy. CDR3 reads: CASSGGTARWEKLFF. The DNA sequence reads TGTGCCAGCAGCGGCGGGACAGCCCGATGGGAAAAACTGTTTTTT.